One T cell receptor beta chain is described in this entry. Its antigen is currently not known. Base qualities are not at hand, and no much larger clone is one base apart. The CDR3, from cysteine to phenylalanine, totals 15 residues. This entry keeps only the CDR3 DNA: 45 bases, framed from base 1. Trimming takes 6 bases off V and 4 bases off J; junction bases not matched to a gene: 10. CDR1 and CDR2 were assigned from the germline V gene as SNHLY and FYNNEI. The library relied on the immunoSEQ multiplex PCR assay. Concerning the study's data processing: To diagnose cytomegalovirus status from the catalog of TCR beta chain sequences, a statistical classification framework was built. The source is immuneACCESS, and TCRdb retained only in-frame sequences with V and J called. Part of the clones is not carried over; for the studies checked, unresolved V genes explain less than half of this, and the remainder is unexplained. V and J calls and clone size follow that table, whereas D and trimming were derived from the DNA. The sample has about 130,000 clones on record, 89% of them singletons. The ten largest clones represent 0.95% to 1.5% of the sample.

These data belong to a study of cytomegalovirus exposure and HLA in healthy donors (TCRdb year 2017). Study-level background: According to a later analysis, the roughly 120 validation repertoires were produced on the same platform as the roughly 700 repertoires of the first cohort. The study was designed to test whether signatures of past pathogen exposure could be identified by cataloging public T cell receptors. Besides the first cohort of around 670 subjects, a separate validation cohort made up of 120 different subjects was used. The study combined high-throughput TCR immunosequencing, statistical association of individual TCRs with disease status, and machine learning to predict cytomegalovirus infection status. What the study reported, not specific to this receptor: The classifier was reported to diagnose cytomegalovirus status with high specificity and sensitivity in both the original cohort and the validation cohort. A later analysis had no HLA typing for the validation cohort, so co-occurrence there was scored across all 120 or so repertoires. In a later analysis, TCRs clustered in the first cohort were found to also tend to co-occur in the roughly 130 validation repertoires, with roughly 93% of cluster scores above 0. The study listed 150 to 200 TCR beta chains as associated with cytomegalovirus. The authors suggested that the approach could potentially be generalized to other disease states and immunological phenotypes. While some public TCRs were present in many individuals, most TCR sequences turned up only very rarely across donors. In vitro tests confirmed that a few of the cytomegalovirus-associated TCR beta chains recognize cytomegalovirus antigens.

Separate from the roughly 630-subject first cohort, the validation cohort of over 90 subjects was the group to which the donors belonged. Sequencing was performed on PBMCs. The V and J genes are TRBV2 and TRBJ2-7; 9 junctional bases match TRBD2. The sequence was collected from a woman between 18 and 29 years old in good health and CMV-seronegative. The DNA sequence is TGTGCCAGCAGCTTTTTAGCGGGGGTAACGTACGAGCAGTACTTC. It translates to CASSFLAGVTYEQYF. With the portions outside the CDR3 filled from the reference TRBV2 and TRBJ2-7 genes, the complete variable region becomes EPEVTQTPSHQVTQMGQEVILRCVPISNHLYFYWYRQILGQKVEFLVSFYNNEISEKSEIFDDQFSVERPDGSNFTLKIRSTKLEDSAMYFCASSFLAGVTYEQYFGPGTRLTVT.